This paragraph reports one T cell receptor beta chain. Method: immunoSEQ multiplex PCR; TCRdb's copy keeps in-frame clones and lacks some. The sample has approximately 140,000 clones; approximately 92% are singletons. Trimming pared 5 bases from V and 2 bases from J, leaving 17 bases between. Germline CDR1 reads SGHAT; CDR2 reads FQNNGV. This CDR3 has 16 amino acids. This specimen comes from a study of blood T cell repertoires in COVID-19. In the study overall: PBMCs, B-cell-depleted T cells, or T cells provided the cDNA or gDNA that made up the material.

Sample: peripheral blood. The source is a man younger than 35 with COVID-19, enrolled during active disease. This chain joins TRBV11-2 and TRBJ2-3, with D maybe TRBD2 (6 bases). This chain's CDR3 is CASSRLGSGVTDTQYF. Written as DNA, the CDR3 is TGTGCCAGCAGCCGCCTTGGGTCGGGAGTCACAGATACGCAGTATTTT.